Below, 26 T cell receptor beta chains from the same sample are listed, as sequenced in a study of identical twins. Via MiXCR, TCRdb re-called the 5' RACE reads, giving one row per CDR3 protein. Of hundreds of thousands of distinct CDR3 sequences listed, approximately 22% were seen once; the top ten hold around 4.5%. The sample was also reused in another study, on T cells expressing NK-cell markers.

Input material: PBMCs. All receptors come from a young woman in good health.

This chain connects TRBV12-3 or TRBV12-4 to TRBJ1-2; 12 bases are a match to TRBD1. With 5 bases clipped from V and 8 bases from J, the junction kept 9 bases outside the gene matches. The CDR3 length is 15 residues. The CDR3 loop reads CASSPGTGGFEGYTF. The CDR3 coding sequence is TGTGCCAGCAGTCCGGGGACAGGGGGCTTTGAAGGCTACACCTTC.

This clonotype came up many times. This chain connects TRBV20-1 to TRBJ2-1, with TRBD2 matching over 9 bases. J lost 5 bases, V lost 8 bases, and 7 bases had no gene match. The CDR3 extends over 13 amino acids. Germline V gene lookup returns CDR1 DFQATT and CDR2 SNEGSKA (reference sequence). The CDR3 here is CSSRAGGNNEQFF. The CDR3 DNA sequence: TGCAGTTCCCGAGCGGGAGGTAACAATGAGCAGTTCTTC.

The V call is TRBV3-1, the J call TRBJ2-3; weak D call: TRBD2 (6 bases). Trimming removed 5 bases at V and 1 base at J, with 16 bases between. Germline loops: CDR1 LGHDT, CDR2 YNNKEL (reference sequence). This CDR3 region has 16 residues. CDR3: CASSVGLPYGTDTQYF. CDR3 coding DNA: TGTGCCAGCAGCGTGGGACTCCCTTACGGCACAGATACGCAGTATTTT.

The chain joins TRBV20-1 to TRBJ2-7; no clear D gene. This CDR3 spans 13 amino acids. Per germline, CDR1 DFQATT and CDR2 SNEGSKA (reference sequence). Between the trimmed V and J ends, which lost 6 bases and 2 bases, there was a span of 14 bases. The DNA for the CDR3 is TGCAGTGCCTTATGGGCGACAACCTACGAGCAGTACTTC. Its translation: CSALWATTYEQYF.

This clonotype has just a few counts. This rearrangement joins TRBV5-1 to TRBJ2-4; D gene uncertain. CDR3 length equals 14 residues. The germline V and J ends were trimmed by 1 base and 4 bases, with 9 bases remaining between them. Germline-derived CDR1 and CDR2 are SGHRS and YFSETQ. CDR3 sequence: CASSLITSKNIQYF. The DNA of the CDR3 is TGCGCCAGCAGCTTGATAACCAGTAAAAACATTCAGTACTTC.

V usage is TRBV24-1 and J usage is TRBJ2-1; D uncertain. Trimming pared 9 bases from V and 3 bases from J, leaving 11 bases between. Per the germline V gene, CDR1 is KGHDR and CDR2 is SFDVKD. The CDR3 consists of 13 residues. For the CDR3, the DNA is TGTGCCACCGAACGGGCGGTCTACAATGAGCAGTTCTTC. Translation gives CATERAVYNEQFF.

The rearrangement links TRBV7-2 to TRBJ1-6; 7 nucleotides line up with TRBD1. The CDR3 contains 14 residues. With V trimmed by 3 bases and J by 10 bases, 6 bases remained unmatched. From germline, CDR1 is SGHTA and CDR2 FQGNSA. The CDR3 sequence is CASSLESGGSPLHF. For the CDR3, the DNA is TGTGCCAGCAGCTTGGAATCAGGGGGATCACCCCTCCACTTT.

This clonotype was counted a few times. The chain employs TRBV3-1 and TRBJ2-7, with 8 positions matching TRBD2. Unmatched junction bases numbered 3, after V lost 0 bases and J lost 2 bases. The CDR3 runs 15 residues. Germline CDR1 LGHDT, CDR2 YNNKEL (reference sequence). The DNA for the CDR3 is TGTGCCAGCAGCCAAGATACGGGGGGGCCCTACGAGCAGTACTTC. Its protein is CASSQDTGGPYEQYF.

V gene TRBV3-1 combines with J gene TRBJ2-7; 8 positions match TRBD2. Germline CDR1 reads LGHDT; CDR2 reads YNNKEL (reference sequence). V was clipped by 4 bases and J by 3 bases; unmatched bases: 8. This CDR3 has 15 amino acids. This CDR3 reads CASSLSGTRLYEQYF. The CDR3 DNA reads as TGTGCCAGCAGCCTCTCCGGGACTAGACTCTACGAGCAGTACTTC.

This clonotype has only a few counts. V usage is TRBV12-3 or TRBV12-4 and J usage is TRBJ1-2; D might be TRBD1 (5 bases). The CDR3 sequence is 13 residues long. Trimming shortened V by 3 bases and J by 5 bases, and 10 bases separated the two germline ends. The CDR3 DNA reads TGTGCCAGCAGTTTTTCCAGGGTTTATGGCTACACCTTC. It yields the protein CASSFSRVYGYTF.

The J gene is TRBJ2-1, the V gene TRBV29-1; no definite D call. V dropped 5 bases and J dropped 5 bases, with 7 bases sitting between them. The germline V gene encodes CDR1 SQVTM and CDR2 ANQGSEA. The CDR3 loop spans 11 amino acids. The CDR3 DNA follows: TGCAGCGTTCACGTCAACAATGAGCAGTTCTTC. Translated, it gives CSVHVNNEQFF.

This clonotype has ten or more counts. The CDR3 DNA sequence: TGCAGCGTGCGACCTTTTTCCGGGACAGGGAGGGAGCAGTACTTC. This sequence encodes CSVRPFSGTGREQYF. The chain employs TRBV29-1 and TRBJ2-7; TRBD1 agrees at 9 bases. The junction had 16 bases not matched to a gene; V was cut back by 6 bases and J by 7 bases. This CDR3 has 15 residues. CDR1 is SQVTM, CDR2 ANQGSEA, per germline.

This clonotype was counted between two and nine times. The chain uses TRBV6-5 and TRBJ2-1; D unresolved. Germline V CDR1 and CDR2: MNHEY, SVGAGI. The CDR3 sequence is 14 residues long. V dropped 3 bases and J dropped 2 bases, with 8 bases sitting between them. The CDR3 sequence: CASSYTLAYNEQFF. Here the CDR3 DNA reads TGTGCCAGCAGTTATACACTTGCCTACAATGAGCAGTTCTTC.

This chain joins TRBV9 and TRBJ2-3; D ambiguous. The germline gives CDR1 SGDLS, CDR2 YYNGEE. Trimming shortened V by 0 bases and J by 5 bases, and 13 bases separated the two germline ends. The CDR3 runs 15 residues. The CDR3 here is CASSVVNDGLDTQYF. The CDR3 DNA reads TGTGCCAGCAGCGTAGTGAATGACGGGTTAGATACGCAGTATTTT.

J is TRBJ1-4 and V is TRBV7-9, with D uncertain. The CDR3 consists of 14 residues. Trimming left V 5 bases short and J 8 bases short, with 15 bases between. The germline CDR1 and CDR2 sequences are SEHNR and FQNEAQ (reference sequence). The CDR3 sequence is CASSPRLDGEKLFF. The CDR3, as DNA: TGTGCCAGCAGCCCCAGGTTGGACGGGGAAAAACTGTTTTTT.

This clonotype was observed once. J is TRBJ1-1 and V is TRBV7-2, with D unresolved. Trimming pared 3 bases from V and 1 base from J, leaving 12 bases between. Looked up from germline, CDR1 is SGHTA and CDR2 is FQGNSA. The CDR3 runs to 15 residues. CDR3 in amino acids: CASSFIPNKNTEAFF. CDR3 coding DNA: TGTGCCAGCAGCTTCATCCCTAACAAGAACACTGAAGCTTTCTTT. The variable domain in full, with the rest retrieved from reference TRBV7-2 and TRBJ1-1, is GAGVSQSPSNKVTEKGKDVELRCDPISGHTALYWYRQSLGQGLEFLIYFQGNSAPDKSGLPSDRFSAERTGGSVSTLTIQRTQQEDSAVYLCASSFIPNKNTEAFFGQGTRLTVV.

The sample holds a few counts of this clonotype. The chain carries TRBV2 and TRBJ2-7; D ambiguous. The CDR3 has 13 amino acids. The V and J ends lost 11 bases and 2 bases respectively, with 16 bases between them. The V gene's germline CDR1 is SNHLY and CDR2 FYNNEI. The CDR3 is CARIGARTYEQYF. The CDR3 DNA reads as TGTGCCCGGATCGGAGCGAGGACCTACGAGCAGTACTTC.

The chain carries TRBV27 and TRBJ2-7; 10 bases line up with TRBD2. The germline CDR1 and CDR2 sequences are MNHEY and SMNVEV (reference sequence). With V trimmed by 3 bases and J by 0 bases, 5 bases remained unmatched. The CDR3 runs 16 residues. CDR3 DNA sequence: TGTGCCAGCAGTTTTCTAGCGGGGGTGGGCTCCTACGAGCAGTACTTC. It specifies CASSFLAGVGSYEQYF.

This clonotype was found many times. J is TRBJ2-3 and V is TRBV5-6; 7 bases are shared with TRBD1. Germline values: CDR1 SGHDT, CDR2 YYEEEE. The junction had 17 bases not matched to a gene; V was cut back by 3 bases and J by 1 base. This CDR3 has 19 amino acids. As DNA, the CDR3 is TGTGCCAGCAGCTCGTCACAGTACAGGGGACGTTCTCGCACAGATACGCAGTATTTT. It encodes CASSSSQYRGRSRTDTQYF.

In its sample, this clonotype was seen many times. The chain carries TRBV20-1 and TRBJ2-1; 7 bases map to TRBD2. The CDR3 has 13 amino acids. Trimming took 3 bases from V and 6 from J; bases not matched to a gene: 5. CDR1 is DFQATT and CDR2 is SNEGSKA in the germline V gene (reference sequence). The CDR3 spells CSASEGLLNEQFF. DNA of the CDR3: TGCAGTGCTAGTGAGGGACTACTCAATGAGCAGTTCTTC.

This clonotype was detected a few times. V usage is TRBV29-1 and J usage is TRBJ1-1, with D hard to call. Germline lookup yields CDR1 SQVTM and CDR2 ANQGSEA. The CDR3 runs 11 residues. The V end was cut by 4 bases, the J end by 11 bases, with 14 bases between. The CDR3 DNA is TGCAGCGTTGCAGTAGGGCAGCGGGCTTTCTTT. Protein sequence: CSVAVGQRAFF.

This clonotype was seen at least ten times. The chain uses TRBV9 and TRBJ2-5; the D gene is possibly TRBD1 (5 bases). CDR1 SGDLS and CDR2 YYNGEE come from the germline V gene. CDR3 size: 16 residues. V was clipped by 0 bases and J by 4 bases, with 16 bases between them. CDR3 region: CASSVEASFGAETQYF. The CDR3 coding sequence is TGTGCCAGCAGCGTAGAGGCGAGTTTTGGGGCAGAGACCCAGTACTTC.

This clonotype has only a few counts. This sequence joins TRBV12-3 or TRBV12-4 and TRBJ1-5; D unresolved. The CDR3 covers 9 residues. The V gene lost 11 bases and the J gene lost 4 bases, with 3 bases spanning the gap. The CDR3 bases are TGTGCCGGAAATCAGCCCCAGCATTTT. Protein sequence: CAGNQPQHF.

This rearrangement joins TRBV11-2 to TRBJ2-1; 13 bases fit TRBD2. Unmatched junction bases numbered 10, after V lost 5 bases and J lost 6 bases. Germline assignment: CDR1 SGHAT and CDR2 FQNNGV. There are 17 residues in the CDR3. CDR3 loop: CASSVKVTSGGFNEQFF. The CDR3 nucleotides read TGTGCCAGCAGCGTCAAGGTGACTAGCGGGGGGTTCAATGAGCAGTTCTTC.

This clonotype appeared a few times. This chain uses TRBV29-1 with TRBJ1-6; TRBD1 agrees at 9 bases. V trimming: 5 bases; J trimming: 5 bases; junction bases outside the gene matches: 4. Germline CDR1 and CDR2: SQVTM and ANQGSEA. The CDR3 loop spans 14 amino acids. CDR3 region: CSVSDRGHNSPLHF. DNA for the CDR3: TGCAGCGTTTCGGACAGGGGACATAATTCACCCCTCCACTTT.

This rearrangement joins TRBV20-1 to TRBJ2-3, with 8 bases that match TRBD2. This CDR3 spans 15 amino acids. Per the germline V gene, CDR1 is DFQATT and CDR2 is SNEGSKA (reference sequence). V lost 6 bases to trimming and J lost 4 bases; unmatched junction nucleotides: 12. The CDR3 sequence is CSASGGANSPDTQYF. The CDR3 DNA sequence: TGCAGTGCCTCGGGGGGGGCCAATTCCCCAGATACGCAGTATTTT.